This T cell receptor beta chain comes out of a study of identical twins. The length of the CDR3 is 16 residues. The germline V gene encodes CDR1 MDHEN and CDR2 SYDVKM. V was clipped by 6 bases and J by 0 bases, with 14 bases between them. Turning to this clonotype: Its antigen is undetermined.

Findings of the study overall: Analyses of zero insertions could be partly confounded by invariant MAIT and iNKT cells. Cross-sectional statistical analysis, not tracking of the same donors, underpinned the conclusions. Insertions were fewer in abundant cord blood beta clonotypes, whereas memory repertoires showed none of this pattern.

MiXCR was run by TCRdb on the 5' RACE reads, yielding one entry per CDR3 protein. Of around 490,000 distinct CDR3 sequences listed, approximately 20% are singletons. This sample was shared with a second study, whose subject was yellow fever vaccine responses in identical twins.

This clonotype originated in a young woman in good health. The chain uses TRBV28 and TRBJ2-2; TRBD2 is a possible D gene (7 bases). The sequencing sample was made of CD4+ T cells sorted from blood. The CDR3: CASRRRGGSNTGELFF. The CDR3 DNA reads TGTGCCAGCAGAAGAAGGGGGGGGTCGAACACCGGGGAGCTGTTTTTT.